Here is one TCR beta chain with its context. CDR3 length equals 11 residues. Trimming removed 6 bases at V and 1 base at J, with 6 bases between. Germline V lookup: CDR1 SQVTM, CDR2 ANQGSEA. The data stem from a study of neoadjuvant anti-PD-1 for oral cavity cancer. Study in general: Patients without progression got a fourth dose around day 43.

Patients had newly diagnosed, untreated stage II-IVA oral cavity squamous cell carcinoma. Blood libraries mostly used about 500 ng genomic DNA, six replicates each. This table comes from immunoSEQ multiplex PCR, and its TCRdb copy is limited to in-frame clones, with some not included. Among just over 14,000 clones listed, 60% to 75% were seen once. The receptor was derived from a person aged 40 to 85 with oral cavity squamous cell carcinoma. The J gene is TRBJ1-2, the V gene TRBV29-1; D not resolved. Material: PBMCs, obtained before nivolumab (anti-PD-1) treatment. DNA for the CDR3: TGCAGCGTCACGGTTAACTATGGCTACACCTTC. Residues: CSVTVNYGYTF.